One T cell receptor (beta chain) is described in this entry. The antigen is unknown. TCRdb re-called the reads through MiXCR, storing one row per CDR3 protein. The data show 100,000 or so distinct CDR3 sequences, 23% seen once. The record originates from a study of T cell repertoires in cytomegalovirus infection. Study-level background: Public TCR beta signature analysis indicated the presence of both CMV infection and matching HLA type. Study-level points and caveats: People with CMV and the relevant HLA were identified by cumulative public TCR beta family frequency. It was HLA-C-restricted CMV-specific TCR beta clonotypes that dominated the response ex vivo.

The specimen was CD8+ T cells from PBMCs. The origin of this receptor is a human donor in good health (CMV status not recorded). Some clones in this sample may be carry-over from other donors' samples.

This chain's CDR3 is CASSEGGAGYEQFF. The CDR3 nucleotides read TGTGCCAGCAGTGAAGGCGGCGCTGGTTATGAGCAGTTCTTC. The chain joins TRBV2 to TRBJ2-1; D unresolved. This CDR3 is 14 amino acids long. Trimming took 1 base from V and 8 from J, leaving 12 bases between them. Germline CDR1 is SNHLY and CDR2 is FYNNEI.